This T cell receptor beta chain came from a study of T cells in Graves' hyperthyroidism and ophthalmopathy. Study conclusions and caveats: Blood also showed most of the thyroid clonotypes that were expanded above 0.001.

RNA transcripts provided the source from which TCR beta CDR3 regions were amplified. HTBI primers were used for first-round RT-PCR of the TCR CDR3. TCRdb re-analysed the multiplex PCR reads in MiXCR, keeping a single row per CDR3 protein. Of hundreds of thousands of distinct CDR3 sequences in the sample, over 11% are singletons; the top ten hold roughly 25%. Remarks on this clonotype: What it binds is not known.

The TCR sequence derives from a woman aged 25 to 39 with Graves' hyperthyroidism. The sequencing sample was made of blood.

CDR3 sequence: CASTKFSGGLNEGQFF. The DNA for the CDR3 is TGCGCCAGCACCAAGTTCAGCGGGGGCCTAAATGAGGGGCAGTTCTTC. V usage is TRBV5-1 and J usage is TRBJ2-1, with 8 bases that match TRBD2. CDR1 and CDR2 (germline): SGHRS, YFSETQ. The J segment lost 12 bases and the V segment lost 6 bases, leaving 20 bases of the junction unmatched. This CDR3 region has 16 residues.